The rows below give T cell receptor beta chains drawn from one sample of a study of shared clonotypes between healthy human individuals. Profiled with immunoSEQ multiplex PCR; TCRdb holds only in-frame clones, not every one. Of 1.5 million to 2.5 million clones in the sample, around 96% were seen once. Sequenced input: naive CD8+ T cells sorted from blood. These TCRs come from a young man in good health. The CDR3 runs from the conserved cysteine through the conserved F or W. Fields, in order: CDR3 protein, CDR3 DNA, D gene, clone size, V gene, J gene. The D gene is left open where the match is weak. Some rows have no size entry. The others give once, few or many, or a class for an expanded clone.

CDR3aa: CASSDRLAGGPSSYEQYF; CDR3nt: TGTGCCAGCAGTGACCGACTAGCGGGGGGCCCGAGCTCCTACGAGCAGTACTTC; d_gene: TRBD2; abundance: -; v_gene: TRBV27; j_gene: TRBJ2-7
CDR3aa: CASSLQQNTEAFF; CDR3nt: TGTGCCAGCAGTTTACAGCAGAACACTGAAGCTTTCTTT; d_gene: -; abundance: -; v_gene: TRBV27; j_gene: TRBJ1-1
CDR3aa: CAWSPRTGEETQYF; CDR3nt: TGTGCCTGGAGTCCCCGTACAGGGGAAGAGACCCAGTACTTC; d_gene: TRBD1; abundance: -; v_gene: TRBV30; j_gene: TRBJ2-5
CDR3aa: CASSGHGQGSNQPQHF; CDR3nt: TGTGCCAGCAGTGGTCATGGACAGGGGAGCAATCAGCCCCAGCATTTT; d_gene: TRBD1; abundance: -; v_gene: TRBV6-1; j_gene: TRBJ1-5
CDR3aa: CASSRGTGEYGYTF; CDR3nt: TGCGCCAGCAGCCGCGGGACAGGAGAGTATGGCTACACCTTC; d_gene: TRBD1; abundance: -; v_gene: TRBV4-1; j_gene: TRBJ1-2
CDR3aa: CASTDGGGEQYF; CDR3nt: TGTGCCAGTACCGATGGGGGGGGCGAGCAGTACTTC; d_gene: TRBD2; abundance: -; v_gene: TRBV19; j_gene: TRBJ2-7
CDR3aa: CASSLVAEISDTQYF; CDR3nt: TGTGCCAGCAGCTTAGTGGCGGAGATTTCGGATACGCAGTATTTT; d_gene: -; abundance: -; v_gene: TRBV7-9; j_gene: TRBJ2-3
CDR3aa: CASSQGTVYPYEQYF; CDR3nt: TGCGCCAGCAGCCAAGGGACAGTATACCCCTACGAGCAGTACTTC; d_gene: -; abundance: -; v_gene: TRBV4-3; j_gene: TRBJ2-7
CDR3aa: CASSSEGSGRYYEQYF; CDR3nt: TGTGCCAGCAGCTCGGAGGGCAGCGGGAGATACTACGAGCAGTACTTC; d_gene: TRBD2; abundance: -; v_gene: TRBV13; j_gene: TRBJ2-7
CDR3aa: CASSLGGGFNPMNTEAFF; CDR3nt: TGCGCCAGCAGCTTGGGAGGGGGCTTTAATCCCATGAACACTGAAGCTTTCTTT; d_gene: TRBD1; abundance: -; v_gene: TRBV5-1; j_gene: TRBJ1-1
CDR3aa: CASSVEMGAYEQYF; CDR3nt: TGTGCCAGCAGCGTAGAAATGGGGGCCTACGAGCAGTACTTC; d_gene: -; abundance: -; v_gene: TRBV9; j_gene: TRBJ2-7
CDR3aa: CASSTGLVPHEQYF; CDR3nt: TGCGCCAGCAGTACGGGACTAGTACCCCACGAGCAGTACTTC; d_gene: TRBD2; abundance: once; v_gene: TRBV10-2; j_gene: TRBJ2-7
CDR3aa: CASSPIGQYNSPLHF; CDR3nt: TGTGCCAGCAGCCCGATCGGACAGTATAATTCACCCCTCCACTTT; d_gene: -; abundance: -; v_gene: TRBV7-3; j_gene: TRBJ1-6
CDR3aa: CASTWGSSNTGELFF; CDR3nt: TGTGCCAGCACTTGGGGATCTTCCAACACCGGGGAGCTGTTTTTT; d_gene: -; abundance: -; v_gene: TRBV5-4; j_gene: TRBJ2-2
CDR3aa: CASSLVLRTGHYEQYF; CDR3nt: TGTGCCAGCAGCTTAGTTCTTAGGACAGGACACTACGAGCAGTACTTC; d_gene: TRBD1; abundance: -; v_gene: TRBV7-8; j_gene: TRBJ2-7
CDR3aa: CASSWASGEFTDTQYF; CDR3nt: TGTGCCAGCAGTTGGGCTAGCGGCGAGTTCACAGATACGCAGTATTTT; d_gene: TRBD2; abundance: -; v_gene: TRBV27; j_gene: TRBJ2-3